This T cell receptor (beta chain) stems from a study of CD8 T cells in ankylosing spondylitis (dated by TCRdb to about 2017). At the level of the whole study: The study profiled T cell receptor beta repertoires in healthy donors and ankylosing spondylitis patients to find disease-linked TCR variants. In total, the full study cohort was made up of 95 to 110 healthy donors and roughly 27 ankylosing spondylitis patients. Peripheral blood was sampled, and synovial fluid was additionally collected from ankylosing spondylitis patients. Here is what the overall study found, with its caveats: In peripheral blood, the disease-linked clones were found at relatively low frequencies and had a CD8+ phenotype. Some motif variants were previously reported in synovial fluid and blood of reactive arthritis patients, suggesting common disease-initiation mechanisms. According to the report, matched synovial fluid samples from ankylosing spondylitis patients were significantly enriched for the disease-linked clones. A TCR beta motif made up of eight or nine highly homologous amino acid variants appeared to be characteristic of blood from ankylosing spondylitis patients.

Instrument on record: Illumina HiSeq 2500. Quantitative 5'-RACE with molecular barcodes was used to prepare TCR beta libraries. The source study handled its data this way. Disease-linked TCR variants were identified with a new computational method built on a probabilistic model of VDJ rearrangement. TCRdb handled the public reads itself, with Q25 trimming in fastp and clone calling in MiXCR, and kept productive beta chains. Records with the same CDR3 protein are collapsed into one entry carrying the most frequent genes and DNA. The V and J calls shown here were made by TCRdb, not taken from the authors' results. The sample data list over 700,000 distinct CDR3 sequences, and around 20% of these were observed just once. Of the sample, under 20% is held by the ten largest clones. With regard to this clonotype: No cognate antigen has been identified for it. Per-nucleotide qualities are absent, and no much larger clonotype sits a single base away.

CDR1 and CDR2 are read off the germline V gene as SNHLY and FYNNEI. V and J lose 8 bases and 2 bases, and a span of 9 bases separates them. There are 12 amino acids in the CDR3, from cysteine to phenylalanine inclusive. Only the CDR3 region is kept as DNA, spanning 36 bases read in frame from base 1. The sequence was collected from a male donor with ankylosing spondylitis. The rearranged chain carries TRBV2 and TRBJ1-1, with the D gene not confidently named. The sequenced sample consisted of blood, either unsorted or a sorted T cell fraction (not recorded which). The nucleotides read TGTGCCAGCGTAGACTCCAACACTGAAGCTTTCTTT. Translated, this is CASVDSNTEAFF.